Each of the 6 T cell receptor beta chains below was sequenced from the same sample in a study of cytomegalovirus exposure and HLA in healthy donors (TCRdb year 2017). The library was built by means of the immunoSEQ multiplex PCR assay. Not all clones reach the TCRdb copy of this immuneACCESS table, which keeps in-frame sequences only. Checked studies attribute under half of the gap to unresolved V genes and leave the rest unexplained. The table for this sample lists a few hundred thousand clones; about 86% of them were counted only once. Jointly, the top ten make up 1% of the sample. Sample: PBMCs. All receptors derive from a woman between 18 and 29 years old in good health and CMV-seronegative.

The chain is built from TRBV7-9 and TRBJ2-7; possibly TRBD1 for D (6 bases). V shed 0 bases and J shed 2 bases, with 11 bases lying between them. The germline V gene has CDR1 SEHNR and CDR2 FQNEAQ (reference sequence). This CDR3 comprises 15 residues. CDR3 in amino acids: CASSLAAGAAYEQYF. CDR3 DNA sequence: TGTGCCAGCAGCTTAGCGGCAGGGGCTGCCTACGAGCAGTACTTC.

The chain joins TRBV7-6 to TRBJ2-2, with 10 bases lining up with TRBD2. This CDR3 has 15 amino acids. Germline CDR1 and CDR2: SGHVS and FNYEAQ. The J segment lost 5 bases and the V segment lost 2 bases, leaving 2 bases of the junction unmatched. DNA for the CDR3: TGTGCCAGCAGCTTAATTAGCGGGGGGACCGGGGAGCTGTTTTTT. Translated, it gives CASSLISGGTGELFF.

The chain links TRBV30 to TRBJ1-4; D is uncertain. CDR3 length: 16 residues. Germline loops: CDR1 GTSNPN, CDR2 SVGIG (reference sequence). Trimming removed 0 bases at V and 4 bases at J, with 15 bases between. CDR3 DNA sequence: TGTGCCTGGAGTGTCCGGCGGCTAACTAATAATGAAAAACTGTTTTTT. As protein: CAWSVRRLTNNEKLFF.

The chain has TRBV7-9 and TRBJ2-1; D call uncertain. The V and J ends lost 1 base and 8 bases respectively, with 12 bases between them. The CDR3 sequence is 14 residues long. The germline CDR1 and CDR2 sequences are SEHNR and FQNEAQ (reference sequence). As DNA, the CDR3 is TGTGCCAGCAGCTTAGTTCTGCTAGAGCATGAGCAGTTCTTC. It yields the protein CASSLVLLEHEQFF.

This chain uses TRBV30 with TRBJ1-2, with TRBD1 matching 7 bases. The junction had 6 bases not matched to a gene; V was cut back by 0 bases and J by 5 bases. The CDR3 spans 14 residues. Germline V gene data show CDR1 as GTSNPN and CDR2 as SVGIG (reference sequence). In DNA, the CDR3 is TGTGCCTGGAGTGTATCGACGACAGGGTATGGCTACACCTTC. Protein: CAWSVSTTGYGYTF.

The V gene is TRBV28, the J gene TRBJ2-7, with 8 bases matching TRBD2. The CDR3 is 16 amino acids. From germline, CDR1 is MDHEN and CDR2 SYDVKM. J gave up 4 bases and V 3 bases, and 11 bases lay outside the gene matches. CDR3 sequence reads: CASSFTSLAGPYEQYF. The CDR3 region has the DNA TGTGCCAGCAGTTTTACCTCGTTAGCGGGACCTTACGAGCAGTACTTC.